This is a list of T cell receptor beta chains from one sample in a study of blood T cell repertoires in COVID-19. This table comes from immunoSEQ multiplex PCR, and its TCRdb copy is limited to in-frame clones, with some not included. This table holds 200,000 or so clones, about 85% found once. What was sequenced was PBMCs or T cells enriched from blood (not recorded which). These receptors originate from a woman in her 30s who had recovered from COVID-19. CDR3s include the opening cysteine and the closing phenylalanine or tryptophan. D genes are given only for firm matches. Clone sizes are given selectively: once, few, many, or a class where the clone is expanded.

D gene,J gene,V gene,clone size,CDR3 DNA,CDR3 protein
.,TRBJ2-1,TRBV7-8,.,TGTGCCAGCAGCTTGGGACAATTCAATGAGCAGTTCTTC,CASSLGQFNEQFF
TRBD1,TRBJ1-2,TRBV10-3,.,TGTGCCATCAGTGAGGGGACAGATGGCTACACCTTC,CAISEGTDGYTF
.,TRBJ1-1,TRBV6-5,.,TGTGCCAGCAGTTTCGAGGGAAACACTGAAGCTTTCTTT,CASSFEGNTEAFF
.,TRBJ1-3,TRBV19,few,TGTGCCAGTAGTATAATGGCGGGTTCTGGAAACACCATATATTTT,CASSIMAGSGNTIYF
.,TRBJ1-2,TRBV6-1,.,TGTGCCAGCAGTGAAGAGGAAACAGCCTATGGCTACACCTTC,CASSEEETAYGYTF
.,TRBJ1-3,TRBV5-1,.,TGCGCCAGCCGGCGGGCGGGAGGTGGAAACACCATATATTTT,CASRRAGGGNTIYF
.,TRBJ1-1,TRBV18,.,TGTGCCAGCTCACCATCCGGCGGGGGGCGACGAACTGAAGCTTTCTTT,CASSPSGGGRRTEAFF
TRBD2,TRBJ2-2,TRBV11-2,.,TGTGCCAGCAGCTTAGTAGGAGGAGCGGGGCTCGGCACCGGGGAGCTGTTTTTT,CASSLVGGAGLGTGELFF
.,TRBJ2-5,TRBV5-3,.,TGTGCCAGAAGCTTGGCTAGACCCATTAGAGAGACCCAGTACTTC,CARSLARPIRETQYF
TRBD2,TRBJ2-1,TRBV7-3,.,TGTGCCAGCAGCTTAAGAGCGGGGTTCCACTACAATGAGCAGTTCTTC,CASSLRAGFHYNEQFF
TRBD1,TRBJ2-7,TRBV6-5,.,TGTGCCAGCAGTCCTCCGGGACAGGGTATCTACGAGCAGTACTTC,CASSPPGQGIYEQYF
TRBD1,TRBJ1-2,TRBV28,.,TGTGCCAGCAGTCTCAGGGACAGTTGGGGCCTTGGCTACACCTTC,CASSLRDSWGLGYTF
TRBD2,TRBJ2-1,TRBV5-1,few,TGCGCCAGCAGCTTGTTCTCGGCTAGCGGGGCCTACAATGAGCAGTTCTTC,CASSLFSASGAYNEQFF
.,TRBJ2-7,TRBV7-9,few,TGTGCCAGCAGCTTAGTCAGGGGAGGGTACTACGAGCAGTACTTC,CASSLVRGGYYEQYF
.,TRBJ2-5,TRBV5-5,.,TGTGCCAGCAGCTTGGCCACAGGGCTAGAGACCCAGTACTTC,CASSLATGLETQYF
.,TRBJ1-2,TRBV7-8,.,TGTGCCATAAACAGGGTTTCGGGCTATGGCTACACCTTC,CAINRVSGYGYTF
.,TRBJ1-2,TRBV12-3/TRBV12-4,once,TGTGCCAGCAAATGGTCCAGTTCCTATGGCTACACCTTC,CASKWSSSYGYTF
.,TRBJ1-1,TRBV7-8,.,TGTGCCAGCAGCTTAAGAGTAGGGGGAGCTGAAGCTTTCTTT,CASSLRVGGAEAFF
TRBD2,TRBJ2-7,TRBV7-3,few,TGTGCCAGCAGCTTGGGACTAGCGGGGGAGGTTGACGAGCAGTACTTC,CASSLGLAGEVDEQYF
.,TRBJ2-3,TRBV9,.,TGTGCCAGCAGCGTAGGGGGGGGCCCAGATACGCAGTATTTT,CASSVGGGPDTQYF
.,TRBJ1-5,TRBV19,few,TGTGCCAGTAGTTTTCGGGGGGACCAGGGTCAGCCCCAGCATTTT,CASSFRGDQGQPQHF
.,TRBJ2-4,TRBV4-2,.,TGTGCCAGCAGCCAAGAATGGGCTACCAGGCTAGCCAAAAACATTCAGTACTTC,CASSQEWATRLAKNIQYF
.,TRBJ1-5,TRBV29-1,.,TGCAGCGTCGCACAGGGCCTGGGCAATCAGCCCCAGCATTTT,CSVAQGLGNQPQHF
TRBD1,TRBJ1-6,TRBV7-2,.,TGTGCCAGCAGCTCCCGGGGACAGGGATTACTAACCCTCCACTTT,CASSSRGQGLLTLHF
.,TRBJ1-4,TRBV7-9,once,TGTGCCAGCAGCCCAGGGTATCCTAATGAAAAACTGTTTTTT,CASSPGYPNEKLFF
TRBD1,TRBJ1-6,TRBV12-3/TRBV12-4,once,TGTGCCAGCAGCCGACAGGGTTATTCACCCCTCCACTTT,CASSRQGYSPLHF
TRBD2,TRBJ2-1,TRBV4-3,.,TGCGCCAGCAGCCATACGGGGGGAATCTACAATGAGCAGTTCTTC,CASSHTGGIYNEQFF
.,TRBJ2-3,TRBV5-6,.,TGTGCCAGCAGCTTTCCAACAGATACGCAGTATTTT,CASSFPTDTQYF
TRBD1,TRBJ2-7,TRBV9,.,TGTGCCAGCAGCGTAACCGGGACAGGGAGCGAGCAGTACTTC,CASSVTGTGSEQYF
.,TRBJ2-2,TRBV4-2,.,TGTGCCAGCAGCCAATGGAGGGGGGGCGGTTTTTCGAACACCGGGGAGCTGTTTTTT,CASSQWRGGGFSNTGELFF
.,TRBJ2-2,TRBV11-2,.,TGTGCCAGCAGCCGACAAGTCACCGGGGAGCTGTTTTTT,CASSRQVTGELFF
.,TRBJ2-7,TRBV7-6,.,TGTGCCAGCAGCTTAGCTGGGGGGGGCGGTTACGAGCAGTACTTC,CASSLAGGGGYEQYF
.,TRBJ2-1,TRBV3-1/TRBV3-2,.,TGTGCCAGCAGCCATCCTAAGGGGGATGAGCAGTTCTTC,CASSHPKGDEQFF
.,TRBJ2-3,TRBV6-5,once,TGTGCCAGCAGAAGGGACTTCTCCACAGATACGCAGTATTTT,CASRRDFSTDTQYF
.,TRBJ1-1,TRBV28,.,TGTGCCAGCAGTTTTTCCTCTAACCGTCCTGAAGCTTTCTTT,CASSFSSNRPEAFF
.,TRBJ2-1,TRBV7-9,.,TGTGCCAGCTCTCCGGACTCTAGCTCCTACAATGAGCAGTTCTTC,CASSPDSSSYNEQFF
TRBD1,TRBJ1-1,TRBV5-1,.,TGCGCCAGCAGCCTTAGGACAGGCGAGATTACTGAAGCTTTCTTT,CASSLRTGEITEAFF
TRBD2,TRBJ2-1,TRBV24-1,.,TGTGCCACCAGTGACGCCACTAGCGGGGGGCCCAATGAGCAGTTCTTC,CATSDATSGGPNEQFF
.,TRBJ2-2,TRBV19,.,TGTGCCAGTAGTAACGATCCAGGGACCGGGGAGCTGTTTTTT,CASSNDPGTGELFF
TRBD1,TRBJ1-1,TRBV2,.,TGTGCCAGCAGACGACAGGGCGGGAACACTGAAGCTTTCTTT,CASRRQGGNTEAFF
.,TRBJ2-5,TRBV5-4,.,TGTGCCAGCAGCTTGGAGGCCAGGGGCCAAGAGACCCAGTACTTC,CASSLEARGQETQYF
TRBD2,TRBJ2-5,TRBV5-1,.,TGCGCCAGCAGCTTCGGACTAGCAGCGGGGCAGACCCAGTACTTC,CASSFGLAAGQTQYF
.,TRBJ1-3,TRBV5-1,once,TGCGCCAGCAGCTTGGCCAATCCAGGCAGAAACTCTGGAAACACCATATATTTT,CASSLANPGRNSGNTIYF
TRBD1,TRBJ2-3,TRBV25-1,.,TGTGCCAGCAGTGGCGACAGGGATGCAACAGATACGCAGTATTTT,CASSGDRDATDTQYF
.,TRBJ1-6,TRBV19,.,TGTGCCAGTAGTACGTCAGTGGGCGCCGATTCACCCCTCCACTTT,CASSTSVGADSPLHF
.,TRBJ2-5,TRBV7-2,once,TGTGCCAGCAGCTTAATCGGGGAGACCCAGTACTTC,CASSLIGETQYF
TRBD2,TRBJ2-7,TRBV7-2,.,TGTGCCAGCAGCTTAGTTCTAGCGGGGGGTCGGGAGCAGTACTTC,CASSLVLAGGREQYF
.,TRBJ1-3,TRBV5-6,.,TGTGCCAGCAGCAATAGACAGCTTTTCTCTGGAAACACCATATATTTT,CASSNRQLFSGNTIYF
TRBD1,TRBJ1-6,TRBV4-3,.,TGCGCCAGCAGCCGAGAAGGACAGGGAACATCAAATTCACCCCTCCACTTT,CASSREGQGTSNSPLHF
TRBD1,TRBJ1-3,TRBV4-3,.,TGCGCCAGCAGCCGGGACAGGGGGCTCGGAAACACCATATATTTT,CASSRDRGLGNTIYF
.,TRBJ2-5,TRBV5-4,many,TGTGCCAGCAGCGGAAGCGGTGAGACCCAGTACTTC,CASSGSGETQYF
.,TRBJ2-7,TRBV19,.,TGTGCCAGTAGTCCCACCCCCCGGGGGAACTACGAGCAGTACTTC,CASSPTPRGNYEQYF
TRBD1,TRBJ1-4,TRBV11-2,.,TGTGCCAGCAGCTCAAGACGGGACAGGGGATTAGCAACTAATGAAAAACTGTTTTTT,CASSSRRDRGLATNEKLFF